These 10 T cell receptor beta chains were all obtained from the same sample, sequenced in a study of identical twins. TCRdb fed the 5' RACE reads into MiXCR, producing one record per CDR3 protein. This sample has approximately 210,000 distinct CDR3 sequences; more than 15% occur once, and the top ten carry about 38%. The sample was also linked to a second study, of T cells expressing NK-cell markers.

Sequenced sample: CD8+ T cells sorted from blood. The receptors shown here come from a woman aged 18-30 years in good health.

This clonotype was seen more than once but under ten times. The V gene is TRBV20-1, the J gene TRBJ2-1, with 9 bases matching TRBD2. Trimming cost V 3 bases and J 2 bases; bases outside gene matches: 5. The CDR3 totals 15 residues. Germline CDR1 is DFQATT and CDR2 is SNEGSKA (reference sequence). In nucleotides, the CDR3 is TGCAGTGCTAGTGGACTAGCGTCCCCCTACAATGAGCAGTTCTTC. This encodes CSASGLASPYNEQFF.

This clonotype has just a few counts. This chain uses TRBV20-1 with TRBJ2-7; 11 bases line up with TRBD1. The V gene's germline CDR1 is DFQATT and CDR2 SNEGSKA (reference sequence). Trimming cost V 4 bases and J 6 bases; bases outside gene matches: 5. CDR3 size: 13 residues. The CDR3 region is CSATGTGGSEQYF. DNA of the CDR3: TGCAGTGCTACAGGGACAGGGGGAAGCGAGCAGTACTTC.

In this sample, this clonotype turned up a few times. The genes are TRBV11-1 and TRBJ1-2; D gene uncertain. The V and J ends lost 3 bases and 4 bases respectively, with 24 bases between them. The CDR3 spans 18 residues. Germline V gene sequence: CDR1 SGHAT, CDR2 FQDESV (reference sequence). This chain's CDR3 is CASSFPKTAAALIYGYTF. The CDR3 DNA reads as TGTGCCAGCAGCTTCCCGAAGACTGCTGCCGCACTGATCTATGGCTACACCTTC. The full variable domain, in which reference TRBV11-1 and TRBJ1-2 provide the parts outside the CDR3, is EAEVAQSPRYKITEKSQAVAFWCDPISGHATLYWYRQILGQGPELLVQFQDESVVDDSQLPKDRFSAERLKGVDSTLKIQPAELGDSAMYLCASSFPKTAAALIYGYTFGSGTRLTVV.

In this sample, this clonotype turned up many times. The V call is TRBV29-1, the J call TRBJ2-1; 7 bases are shared with TRBD2. V shed 6 bases and J 10 bases; nucleotides not matched to a gene: 9. Germline V lookup: CDR1 SQVTM, CDR2 ANQGSEA. CDR3 size: 12 residues. CDR3 sequence reads: CSVREGLGEQFF. CDR3 nucleotide sequence: TGCAGCGTGAGGGAGGGCCTAGGGGAGCAGTTCTTC.

The chain couples TRBV9 to TRBJ2-1; 11 nucleotides align to TRBD2. Germline values: CDR1 SGDLS, CDR2 YYNGEE. Trimming removed 7 bases from V and 7 bases from J; junction bases left unmatched: 10. This CDR3 spans 15 amino acids. CDR3 protein: CASGDTSGGGNEQFF. Written as DNA, the CDR3 is TGTGCCAGCGGAGATACTAGCGGGGGCGGGAATGAGCAGTTCTTC.

In this sample, this clonotype turned up a few times. This chain connects TRBV9 to TRBJ1-2; D unclear. CDR1 and CDR2 from the germline V gene are SGDLS and YYNGEE. Trimming took 3 bases from V and 5 from J, leaving 11 bases between them. The CDR3 is 13 residues long. As DNA, the CDR3 is TGTGCCAGCAGCGGGGGAAGTTTTTATGGCTACACCTTC. Residues: CASSGGSFYGYTF.

V is TRBV10-3 and J is TRBJ2-4, with D possibly TRBD1 on 5 matching bases. Germline CDR1 and CDR2: ENHRY and SYGVKD. The V end lost 3 bases, the J end lost 0 bases, and 21 bases lay between the germline ends. The CDR3 runs to 19 residues. The CDR3 protein is CAISDGAGLKDLAKNIQYF. The CDR3 bases are TGTGCCATCAGTGATGGCGCAGGGTTAAAAGATTTAGCCAAAAACATTCAGTACTTC.

This chain links TRBV6-2 or TRBV6-3 with TRBJ2-2; D is perhaps TRBD1 (5 bases). The CDR3 is 12 residues long. Germline V lookup: CDR1 MNHEY, CDR2 SVGEGT. The ends were cut back, 6 bases at V and 7 bases at J, with 9 bases in the middle. The CDR3, as DNA: TGTGCCAGCAGCTGGACAATCGGGGAGCTGTTTTTT. Its protein is CASSWTIGELFF.

The gene calls are TRBV5-5 and TRBJ2-7; D uncertain. Germline V lookup: CDR1 SGHKS, CDR2 YYEKEE (reference sequence). Deletions cut 1 base from V and 2 bases from J, with 7 bases between. The CDR3 is 13 amino acids. CDR3 sequence reads: CASSLKPPYEQYF. The CDR3 DNA reads TGTGCCAGCAGCTTGAAGCCCCCCTACGAGCAGTACTTC.

CDR3 coding DNA: TGCGCCAGCAGCTTGGCTGGGATTTATTTAAGACGAACCTACAATGAGCAGTTCTTC. Its translation: CASSLAGIYLRRTYNEQFF. J is TRBJ2-1 and V is TRBV5-1; D remains unclear. V lost 0 bases, J lost 2 bases, and 21 bases lay in between. Germline CDR1 reads SGHRS; CDR2 reads YFSETQ. The CDR3 has 19 amino acids.